This T cell receptor beta chain was found in a study of T cell responses to AZD1222 COVID-19 vaccine. Using immunoSEQ multiplex PCR, the repertoire was profiled, and TCRdb retains in-frame clones only, with some absent. The data show 130,000 to 150,000 clones, roughly nine tenths seen once. Germline lookup yields CDR1 SEHNR and CDR2 FQNEAQ (reference sequence). The CDR3 runs 16 residues. V was trimmed by 1 base and J by 6 bases, leaving 19 bases between them. This clone was detected once. The rearrangement joins TRBV7-9 to TRBJ2-7, with D unclear. The sample was peripheral blood, taken 28 days after the second AZD1222 dose. The origin of this receptor is an adult who received the AZD1222 COVID-19 vaccine. This CDR3 reads CASSLDNGLLRSEQYF. The CDR3 coding sequence is TGTGCCAGCAGCTTAGATAATGGGCTCCTCCGATCCGAGCAGTACTTC.